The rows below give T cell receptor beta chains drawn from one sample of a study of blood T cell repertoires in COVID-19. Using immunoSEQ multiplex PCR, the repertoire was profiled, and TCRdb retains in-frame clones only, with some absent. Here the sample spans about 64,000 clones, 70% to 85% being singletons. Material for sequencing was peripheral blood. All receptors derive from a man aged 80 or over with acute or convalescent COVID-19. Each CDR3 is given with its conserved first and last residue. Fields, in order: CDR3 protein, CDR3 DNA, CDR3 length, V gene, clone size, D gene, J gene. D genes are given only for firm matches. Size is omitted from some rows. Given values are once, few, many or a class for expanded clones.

cdr3_aa: CASSLQDTQYF
cdr3_nt: TGTGCCAGCAGCTTACAAGATACGCAGTATTTT
cdr3_length: 11
v_call: TRBV7-9
clone_size: NA
d_call: NA
j_call: TRBJ2-3

cdr3_aa: CASSPQDRGDGYTF
cdr3_nt: TGTGCCAGCAGCCCTCAGGACAGGGGGGATGGCTACACCTTC
cdr3_length: 14
v_call: TRBV3-1/TRBV3-2
clone_size: once
d_call: TRBD1
j_call: TRBJ1-2

cdr3_aa: CASSQAGDSYEQYF
cdr3_nt: TGTGCCAGCAGCCAAGCGGGGGACTCATACGAGCAGTACTTC
cdr3_length: 14
v_call: TRBV3-1/TRBV3-2
clone_size: NA
d_call: NA
j_call: TRBJ2-7

cdr3_aa: CASSTSGPRGGGYTF
cdr3_nt: TGCGCCAGCAGCACCTCGGGACCCCGGGGAGGTGGCTACACCTTC
cdr3_length: 15
v_call: TRBV5-1
clone_size: NA
d_call: NA
j_call: TRBJ1-2

cdr3_aa: CASSLEDRGYGYTF
cdr3_nt: TGCGCCAGCAGCTTGGAGGACAGGGGCTATGGCTACACCTTC
cdr3_length: 14
v_call: TRBV5-1
clone_size: once
d_call: TRBD1
j_call: TRBJ1-2

cdr3_aa: CASSGTSGRTNEQFF
cdr3_nt: TGTGCCAGCTCTGGGACTAGCGGGAGAACAAATGAGCAGTTCTTC
cdr3_length: 15
v_call: TRBV18
clone_size: NA
d_call: TRBD2
j_call: TRBJ2-1

cdr3_aa: CASSQDFGQTYNEQFF
cdr3_nt: TGTGCCAGCAGCCAAGATTTCGGACAGACCTACAATGAGCAGTTCTTC
cdr3_length: 16
v_call: TRBV4-2
clone_size: NA
d_call: NA
j_call: TRBJ2-1

cdr3_aa: CASIPPAGETQYF
cdr3_nt: TGTGCCAGCATCCCGCCGGCCGGGGAGACCCAGTACTTC
cdr3_length: 13
v_call: TRBV7-9
clone_size: NA
d_call: NA
j_call: TRBJ2-5

cdr3_aa: CSASLSGGSWEQYF
cdr3_nt: TGCAGTGCTAGTCTGTCAGGGGGGTCATGGGAGCAGTACTTC
cdr3_length: 14
v_call: TRBV20-1
clone_size: NA
d_call: NA
j_call: TRBJ2-7

cdr3_aa: CASSFQGFQFGYTF
cdr3_nt: TGTGCCAGCAGCTTCCAGGGGTTTCAGTTCGGCTACACCTTC
cdr3_length: 14
v_call: TRBV13
clone_size: NA
d_call: NA
j_call: TRBJ1-2

cdr3_aa: CASSPSLGGGTYWEGNTIYF
cdr3_nt: TGCGCCAGCAGCCCCTCTCTCGGGGGAGGGACGTACTGGGAAGGAAACACCATATATTTT
cdr3_length: 20
v_call: TRBV4-1
clone_size: NA
d_call: NA
j_call: TRBJ1-3

cdr3_aa: CASSYRGQGTDIQYF
cdr3_nt: TGTGCCAGCAGCTATAGAGGGCAGGGGACGGACATTCAGTACTTC
cdr3_length: 15
v_call: TRBV13
clone_size: few
d_call: NA
j_call: TRBJ2-4

cdr3_aa: CASSLFGTVSEQYF
cdr3_nt: TGTGCCAGCAGTTTATTTGGGACAGTAAGCGAGCAGTACTTC
cdr3_length: 14
v_call: TRBV27
clone_size: once
d_call: TRBD1
j_call: TRBJ2-7

cdr3_aa: CASNNPGTGTDNEQFF
cdr3_nt: TGTGCCAGCAACAATCCCGGGACAGGGACGGACAATGAGCAGTTCTTC
cdr3_length: 16
v_call: TRBV7-9
clone_size: NA
d_call: TRBD1
j_call: TRBJ2-1

cdr3_aa: CASSPVRGRAYNEQFF
cdr3_nt: TGTGCCAGCAGCCCGGTTAGGGGAAGGGCCTACAATGAGCAGTTCTTC
cdr3_length: 16
v_call: TRBV11-2
clone_size: NA
d_call: NA
j_call: TRBJ2-1

cdr3_aa: CASSVGQTQETQYF
cdr3_nt: TGTGCCAGCAGCGTAGGGCAAACCCAAGAGACCCAGTACTTC
cdr3_length: 14
v_call: TRBV9
clone_size: NA
d_call: NA
j_call: TRBJ2-5

cdr3_aa: CAWSAFFSSGNTIYF
cdr3_nt: TGTGCCTGGAGTGCCTTTTTTAGCTCTGGAAACACCATATATTTT
cdr3_length: 15
v_call: TRBV30
clone_size: NA
d_call: NA
j_call: TRBJ1-3

cdr3_aa: CASSQVPGQGLPAFF
cdr3_nt: TGCGCCAGCAGCCAAGTACCGGGACAGGGGCTTCCAGCTTTCTTT
cdr3_length: 15
v_call: TRBV4-1
clone_size: NA
d_call: TRBD1
j_call: TRBJ1-1

cdr3_aa: CASRREHRRIGNEKLFF
cdr3_nt: TGTGCCAGCAGGAGGGAACACAGACGCATAGGGAATGAAAAACTGTTTTTT
cdr3_length: 17
v_call: TRBV28
clone_size: NA
d_call: NA
j_call: TRBJ1-4

cdr3_aa: CASSAARRGTEAFF
cdr3_nt: TGTGCCAGCAGCGCCGCTAGGCGGGGCACTGAAGCTTTCTTT
cdr3_length: 14
v_call: TRBV9
clone_size: NA
d_call: NA
j_call: TRBJ1-1

cdr3_aa: CASSWDRGTDTQYF
cdr3_nt: TGTGCCAGCAGTTGGGACAGGGGGACAGATACGCAGTATTTT
cdr3_length: 14
v_call: TRBV5-8
clone_size: NA
d_call: TRBD1
j_call: TRBJ2-3

cdr3_aa: CASSRGNEKLFF
cdr3_nt: TGTGCCAGTTCCCGGGGGAATGAAAAACTGTTTTTT
cdr3_length: 12
v_call: TRBV25-1
clone_size: NA
d_call: NA
j_call: TRBJ1-4

cdr3_aa: CASSQAGLAGIETQYF
cdr3_nt: TGCGCCAGCAGCCAGGCCGGACTAGCGGGGATAGAGACCCAGTACTTC
cdr3_length: 16
v_call: TRBV4-1
clone_size: NA
d_call: TRBD2
j_call: TRBJ2-5

cdr3_aa: CASSLRNTEAFF
cdr3_nt: TGTGCCAGTAGTCTCCGGAACACTGAAGCTTTCTTT
cdr3_length: 12
v_call: TRBV19
clone_size: NA
d_call: NA
j_call: TRBJ1-1

cdr3_aa: CASSTGRRSTNTQYF
cdr3_nt: TGTGCCAGCAGTACCGGGCGGAGGTCGACAAATACGCAGTATTTT
cdr3_length: 15
v_call: TRBV25-1
clone_size: NA
d_call: NA
j_call: TRBJ2-3

cdr3_aa: CASSISGSGSETQYF
cdr3_nt: TGTGCCAGTTCCATCAGCGGGAGTGGTTCGGAGACCCAGTACTTC
cdr3_length: 15
v_call: TRBV5-4
clone_size: NA
d_call: TRBD2
j_call: TRBJ2-5

cdr3_aa: CASSPTGGREKLFF
cdr3_nt: TGCGCCAGCAGCCCGACAGGGGGCCGTGAAAAACTGTTTTTT
cdr3_length: 14
v_call: TRBV5-1
clone_size: NA
d_call: TRBD1
j_call: TRBJ1-4

cdr3_aa: CAWRTSGTKTYEQYF
cdr3_nt: TGTGCCTGGAGAACCTCCGGCACTAAAACCTACGAGCAGTACTTC
cdr3_length: 15
v_call: TRBV30
clone_size: NA
d_call: NA
j_call: TRBJ2-7